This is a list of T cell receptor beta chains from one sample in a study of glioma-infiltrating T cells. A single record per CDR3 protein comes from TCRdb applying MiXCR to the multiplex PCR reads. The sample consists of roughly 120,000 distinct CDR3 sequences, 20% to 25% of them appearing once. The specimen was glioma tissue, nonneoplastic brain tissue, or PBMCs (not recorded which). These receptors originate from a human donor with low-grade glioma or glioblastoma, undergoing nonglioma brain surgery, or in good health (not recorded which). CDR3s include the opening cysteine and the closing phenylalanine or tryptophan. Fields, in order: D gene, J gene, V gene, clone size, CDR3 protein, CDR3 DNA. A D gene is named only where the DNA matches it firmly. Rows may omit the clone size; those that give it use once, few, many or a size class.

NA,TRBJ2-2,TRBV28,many,CASITPRLAGRNTGELFF,TGTGCCAGCATCACCCCACGCCTGGCAGGGAGGAACACCGGGGAGCTGTTTTTT
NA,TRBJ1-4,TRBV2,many,CASRADATNEKLFF,TGTGCCAGCAGGGCGGATGCAACTAATGAAAAACTGTTTTTT
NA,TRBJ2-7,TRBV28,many,CASSLVWTYEQYF,TGTGCCAGCAGTCTGGTCTGGACCTACGAGCAGTACTTC
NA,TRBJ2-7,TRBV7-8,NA,CASSREPQGAKQYF,TGTGCCAGCAGCCGAGAGCCCCAGGGTGCAAAGCAGTACTTC
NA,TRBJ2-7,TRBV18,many,CASSPPNREAYEQYF,TGTGCCAGCTCACCACCGAACAGGGAGGCCTACGAGCAGTACTTC
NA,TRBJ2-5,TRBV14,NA,CASSQFGEETQYF,TGTGCCAGCAGCCAATTTGGCGAAGAGACCCAGTACTTC
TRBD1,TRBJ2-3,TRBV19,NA,CASRDRAVSTDTQYF,TGTGCCAGTAGGGACAGGGCGGTTAGCACAGATACGCAGTATTTT
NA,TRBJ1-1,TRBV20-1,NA,CSSRDRRGFTGAFF,TGCAGTTCTAGAGATCGCAGGGGCTTCACTGGAGCTTTCTTT
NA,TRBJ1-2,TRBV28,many,CASAGYGYTF,TGTGCCAGCGCCGGGTATGGCTACACCTTC
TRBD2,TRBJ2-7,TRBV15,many,CATSRDESTSGDEQYF,TGTGCCACCAGCAGAGATGAATCGACTAGCGGGGACGAGCAGTACTTC
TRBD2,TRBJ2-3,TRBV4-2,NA,CASSQGQPGLSTRTDTQYF,TGTGCCAGCAGCCAAGGCCAACCGGGACTATCGACACGGACAGATACGCAGTATTTT
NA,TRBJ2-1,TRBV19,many,CASSTGWRYNEQFF,TGTGCCAGTAGTACGGGCTGGCGGTACAATGAGCAGTTCTTC
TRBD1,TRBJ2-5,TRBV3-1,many,CASSPGGAETQYF,TGTGCCAGCAGCCCAGGGGGCGCCGAGACCCAGTACTTC
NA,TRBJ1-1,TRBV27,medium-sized,CASSPGRTNTEAFF,TGTGCCAGCAGCCCGGGACGGACGAACACTGAAGCTTTCTTT
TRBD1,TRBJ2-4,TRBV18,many,CASSPKPGQDLNIQYF,TGTGCCAGCTCACCAAAGCCGGGACAGGATCTGAACATTCAGTACTTC